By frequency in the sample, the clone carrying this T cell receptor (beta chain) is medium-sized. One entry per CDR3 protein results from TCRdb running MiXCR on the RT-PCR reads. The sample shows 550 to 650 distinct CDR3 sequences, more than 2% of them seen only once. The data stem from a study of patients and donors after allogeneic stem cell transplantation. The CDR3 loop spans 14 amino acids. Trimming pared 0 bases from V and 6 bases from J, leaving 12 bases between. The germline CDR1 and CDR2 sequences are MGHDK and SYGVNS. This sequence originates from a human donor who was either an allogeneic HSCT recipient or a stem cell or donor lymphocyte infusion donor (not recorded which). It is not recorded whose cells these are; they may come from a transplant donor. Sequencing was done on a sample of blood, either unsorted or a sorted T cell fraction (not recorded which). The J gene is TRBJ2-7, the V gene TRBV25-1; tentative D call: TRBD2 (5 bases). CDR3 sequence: CASSEYGERAEQYF. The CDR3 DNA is TGTGCCAGCAGTGAATACGGTGAGAGGGCCGAGCAGTACTTC.